The 31 T cell receptor beta chains below come from one sample, sequenced in a study of beta chain features in type 1 diabetes. Study-level results: When Type 1 diabetes patients were examined, their TCRB CDR3s proved moderately but significantly shorter in all four CD4+ subsets.

Expressed TCRB transcripts got sequenced, as all isolated RNA was reverse transcribed. Using immunoSEQ multiplex PCR, the repertoire was profiled, and TCRdb retains in-frame clones only, with some absent. Here the sample spans just under 150,000 clones, 10% to 15% being singletons. These receptors lack a known antigen. The specimen sequenced was central memory CD4+ T cells from blood. All receptors come from a man aged 18 to 30 with type 1 diabetes.

Ten or more counts support this clone. This rearrangement joins TRBV7-2 to TRBJ2-5, with a possible D match to TRBD2 (6 bases). V was trimmed by 5 bases and J by 2 bases, leaving 12 bases between them. Germline CDR1 and CDR2: SGHTA and FQGNSA. The length of the CDR3 is 14 residues. The CDR3 loop reads CASSAGLQQETQYF. In DNA form, the CDR3 reads TGTGCCAGCAGCGCGGGACTGCAGCAAGAGACCCAGTACTTC. The entire variable domain, with the rest obtained from reference TRBV7-2 and TRBJ2-5, is as follows: GAGVSQSPSNKVTEKGKDVELRCDPISGHTALYWYRQSLGQGLEFLIYFQGNSAPDKSGLPSDRFSAERTGGSVSTLTIQRTQQEDSAVYLCASSAGLQQETQYFGPGTRLLVL.

The rearrangement uses TRBV29-1 and TRBJ2-1; perhaps TRBD1 as D (5 bases). CDR1 is SQVTM, CDR2 ANQGSEA, per germline. The CDR3 extends over 17 amino acids. V gave up 2 bases and J gave up 9 bases, with 26 bases separating them. The CDR3, as DNA: TGCAGCGTTGAAACGGCCCAACGACAGATCCTAGGTGTTGAGCAGTTCTTC. It translates to CSVETAQRQILGVEQFF.

This chain uses TRBV29-1 with TRBJ1-3; no clear D. The germline V gene has CDR1 SQVTM and CDR2 ANQGSEA. The CDR3 totals 14 residues. V lost 1 base and J lost 0, with 7 bases in between. This CDR3 is CSVEAAGSGNTIYF. The DNA of the CDR3 is TGCAGCGTTGAAGCTGCGGGCTCTGGAAACACCATATATTTT. Using reference TRBV29-1 and TRBJ1-3 for the parts outside the CDR3, the full variable domain is SAVISQKPSRDICQRGTSLTIQCQVDSQVTMMFWYRQQPGQSLTLIATANQGSEATYESGFVIDKFPISRPNLTFSTLTVSNMSPEDSSIYLCSVEAAGSGNTIYFGEGSWLTVV.

The V call is TRBV6-1, the J call TRBJ1-2; TRBD1 matches at 8 bases. The CDR3 consists of 14 residues. Germline values: CDR1 MNHNS, CDR2 SASEGT. With V trimmed by 10 bases and J by 0 bases, 7 bases remained unmatched. The CDR3 loop reads CATYPGGSNYGYTF. Written as DNA, the CDR3 is TGTGCCACCTACCCAGGGGGCTCTAACTATGGCTACACCTTC.

The rearrangement joins TRBV27 to TRBJ2-2; no reliable D call. The germline V and J ends were trimmed by 5 bases and 5 bases, with 6 bases remaining between them. Germline CDR1 reads MNHEY; CDR2 reads SMNVEV (reference sequence). This CDR3 is 12 amino acids long. DNA for the CDR3: TGTGCCAGCAGTCCGTGGACCGGGGAGCTGTTTTTT. Its protein is CASSPWTGELFF.

V gene TRBV30 combines with J gene TRBJ2-5; 8 bases map to TRBD1. The J call could be wrong; TRBJ2-7 is a better fit for the DNA end. The germline gives CDR1 GTSNPN, CDR2 SVGIG (reference sequence). The CDR3 runs 11 residues. Written as DNA, the CDR3 is TGTGCCTGGAAGACAGGGGACGAGCAGTACTTC. Protein: CAWKTGDEQYF.

This clone has only a few counts. A junction boundary mismatches the germline segment, possibly from a read error. This chain joins TRBV7-7 and TRBJ2-1; 9 positions agree with TRBD1. The length of the CDR3 is 15 residues. Germline values: CDR1 SSHAT, CDR2 FNYEAQ (reference sequence). The chain's CDR3 is CASSLGGQGNNEQFF. The CDR3 DNA sequence: TGTGCTAGCAGCTTAGGGGGACAGGGTAACAATGAGCAGTTCTTC.

CDR3 in DNA: TGTGCCAGCAGCGTTAGAGAGACCCAGTACTTC. This encodes CASSVRETQYF. The rearrangement joins TRBV4-2 to TRBJ2-5; D unresolved. Germline CDR1 reads LGHNA; CDR2 reads YNFKEQ. There are 11 residues in the CDR3. The V and J ends lost 5 bases and 4 bases respectively, with 5 bases between them.

This clone turned up a few times. The J gene is TRBJ1-2, the V gene TRBV18; 8 bases line up with TRBD1. The germline CDR1 and CDR2 sequences are KGHSH and LQKENI. The CDR3 is 16 residues long. After removal of 0 bases from V and 6 bases from J, the junction contained 9 bases not matched to a gene. The CDR3 region is CASSPPTGQGRDGYTF. Written as DNA, the CDR3 is TGTGCCAGCTCACCACCGACAGGACAGGGACGCGATGGCTACACCTTC.

The chain recombines TRBV19 with TRBJ1-2; D uncertain. Germline V lookup: CDR1 LNHDA, CDR2 SQIVND (reference sequence). The CDR3 sequence is 12 residues long. The V end lost 5 bases, the J end lost 4 bases, and 8 bases lay between the germline ends. CDR3 protein: CASSPETYGYTF. CDR3 DNA sequence: TGTGCCAGTAGTCCGGAGACCTATGGCTACACCTTC.

This clone was detected a few times. The CDR3 spells CAIHRGYNSPLHF. DNA for the CDR3: TGTGCCATCCACCGGGGGTATAATTCACCCCTCCACTTT. V gene TRBV25-1 combines with J gene TRBJ1-6; D possibly corresponds to TRBD1 (5 bases). The ends were cut back, 10 bases at V and 4 bases at J, with 11 bases in the middle. Germline V gene sequence: CDR1 MGHDK, CDR2 SYGVNS. The CDR3 runs 13 residues.

The rearrangement joins TRBV4-1 to TRBJ1-4; D not certain. The CDR3 length is 15 residues. V dropped 4 bases and J dropped 1 base, with 10 bases sitting between them. The germline gives CDR1 MGHRA, CDR2 YSYEKL. The CDR3 DNA is TGCGCCAGCAGCCGAGATGTGAAAACTAATGAAAAACTGTTTTTT. Residues: CASSRDVKTNEKLFF.

This clone was detected ten times or more. The chain is built from TRBV7-2 and TRBJ2-7, with D perhaps assigned TRBD1 or TRBD2 (5 bases each). The V gene lost 4 bases and the J gene lost 1 base, with 17 bases spanning the gap. Germline V gene sequence: CDR1 SGHTA, CDR2 FQGNSA. This CDR3 has 16 amino acids. CDR3 coding DNA: TGTGCCAGCAGCTCCAACTGGGGACCGCCATCCTACGAGCAGTACTTC. Protein product: CASSSNWGPPSYEQYF. Filled out from reference TRBV7-2 and TRBJ2-7, the complete variable domain reads GAGVSQSPSNKVTEKGKDVELRCDPISGHTALYWYRQSLGQGLEFLIYFQGNSAPDKSGLPSDRFSAERTGGSVSTLTIQRTQQEDSAVYLCASSSNWGPPSYEQYFGPGTRLTVT.

This clone appeared a few times. The CDR3 here is CASSLGSEQPQHF. The CDR3 DNA reads TGTGCCAGCAGCTTAGGCTCGGAGCAGCCCCAGCATTTT. The V and J genes are TRBV7-9 and TRBJ1-5; D remains ambiguous. The germline V and J ends were trimmed by 1 base and 7 bases, with 8 bases remaining between them. Per the germline V gene, CDR1 is SEHNR and CDR2 is FQNEAQ (reference sequence). This CDR3 contains 13 residues.

This chain uses TRBV30 with TRBJ2-5, with D perhaps matching TRBD2 (6 bases). V dropped 0 bases and J dropped 5 bases, with 10 bases sitting between them. Germline V gives CDR1 GTSNPN, CDR2 SVGIG (reference sequence). The CDR3 is 13 residues long. CDR3 region: CAWSVGGQETQYF. The CDR3 bases are TGTGCCTGGAGTGTAGGAGGGCAGGAGACCCAGTACTTC.

This clone was observed a handful of times. CDR3 protein: CASRQTGDEQFF. Written as DNA, the CDR3 is TGTGCCAGCAGACAAACAGGGGATGAGCAGTTCTTC. This sequence joins TRBV6-5 and TRBJ2-1, with TRBD1 identical over 7 bases. The trim removed 6 bases at V and 8 bases at J, leaving 4 bases unmatched. This CDR3 region has 12 residues. Looked up from germline, CDR1 is MNHEY and CDR2 is SVGAGI.

This clone was picked up a small number of times. The V gene is TRBV13, the J gene TRBJ1-3; no clear D gene. V was clipped by 1 base and J by 8 bases, with 12 bases between them. This CDR3 comprises 14 residues. In germline, CDR1 is PRHDT, CDR2 FYEKMQ (reference sequence). The CDR3 region is CASSLDSEADTIYF. In DNA form, the CDR3 reads TGTGCCAGCAGCTTAGACAGCGAGGCAGACACCATATATTTT.

This clone was recorded a few times. The chain joins TRBV5-1 to TRBJ2-3; D is ambiguous. V lost 5 bases, J lost 3 bases, and 10 bases lay in between. Germline V gene sequence: CDR1 SGHRS, CDR2 YFSETQ. This CDR3 contains 13 residues. The DNA of the CDR3 is TGCGCCAGCAGTCAAAGGGAAACAGATACGCAGTATTTT. Amino acids: CASSQRETDTQYF. Variable domain in full (rest from reference TRBV5-1 and TRBJ2-3): KAGVTQTPRYLIKTRGQQVTLSCSPISGHRSVSWYQQTPGQGLQFLFEYFSETQRNKGNFPGRFSGRQFSNSRSEMNVSTLELGDSALYLCASSQRETDTQYFGPGTRLTVL.

This clone was seen a few times. This chain links TRBV6-5 with TRBJ1-2; 7 bases match TRBD1. Germline V gene data show CDR1 as MNHEY and CDR2 as SVGAGI. The CDR3 is 13 amino acids. With V trimmed by 4 bases and J by 8 bases, 7 bases remained unmatched. CDR3 protein: CASSSPQGGGYTF. The CDR3 DNA reads as TGTGCCAGCAGTTCACCCCAGGGGGGCGGCTACACCTTC.

V is TRBV30 and J is TRBJ1-5; D is undetermined. CDR3 length equals 13 residues. Trimming took off 1 base at V and 6 bases at J, with 10 bases between the two ends. Germline CDR1 GTSNPN, CDR2 SVGIG (reference sequence). CDR3 nucleotides: TGTGCCTGGAGTGACGGTGGGGTTCAGCCCCAGCATTTT. Translation: CAWSDGGVQPQHF.

V is TRBV11-2 and J is TRBJ1-5, with TRBD1 matching over 7 bases. V lost 5 bases and J lost 3; bases outside the gene matches: 10. Germline V gives CDR1 SGHAT, CDR2 FQNNGV. This CDR3 spans 16 amino acids. CDR3 in amino acids: CASSLGAGQINQPQHF. DNA for the CDR3: TGTGCCAGCAGCCTCGGCGCGGGACAGATCAATCAGCCCCAGCATTTT.

The V and J genes are TRBV18 and TRBJ2-1; a weak D match, TRBD2 (6 bases). The germline V gene has CDR1 KGHSH and CDR2 LQKENI. The V gene lost 3 bases and the J gene lost 3 bases, with 15 bases spanning the gap. This CDR3 comprises 16 residues. CDR3 region: CASSPRLEGNYNEQFF. The CDR3, as DNA: TGTGCCAGCTCACCCCGACTAGAAGGGAACTACAATGAGCAGTTCTTC.

In this sample, this clone turned up a few times. The chain joins TRBV2 to TRBJ2-4; TRBD1 matches 9 bases. With 6 bases clipped from V and 6 bases from J, the junction kept 12 bases outside the gene matches. The CDR3 consists of 16 residues. CDR1 and CDR2 from the germline V gene are SNHLY and FYNNEI. Here the CDR3 DNA reads TGTGCCAGCAGACTCACAGGGGGCAGGGGCCCAAACATTCAGTACTTC. Its translation: CASRLTGGRGPNIQYF. Based on the CDR3 plus reference TRBV2 and TRBJ2-4, the full variable domain is EPEVTQTPSHQVTQMGQEVILRCVPISNHLYFYWYRQILGQKVEFLVSFYNNEISEKSEIFDDQFSVERPDGSNFTLKIRSTKLEDSAMYFCASRLTGGRGPNIQYFGAGTRLSVL.

This clone was detected once. This chain connects TRBV4-1 to TRBJ1-1; 9 nucleotides match TRBD1. CDR3 length: 16 residues. The J segment lost 5 bases and the V segment lost 4 bases, leaving 11 bases of the junction unmatched. Germline loops: CDR1 MGHRA, CDR2 YSYEKL. This CDR3 is CASSLRQGEGGTEAFF. CDR3 bases: TGCGCCAGCAGCCTCCGACAGGGGGAAGGGGGAACTGAAGCTTTCTTT.

About this clone itself: This sample includes further DNA sequences coding for the same CDR3. This chain links TRBV30 with TRBJ1-2; D remains ambiguous. Germline V gene lookup returns CDR1 GTSNPN and CDR2 SVGIG (reference sequence). The CDR3 loop spans 12 amino acids. The V end lost 5 bases, the J end lost 1 base, and 8 bases lay between the germline ends. The CDR3 nucleotides are TGTGCCTGGGAAGGCAATAACTATGGCTACACCTTC. Its protein is CAWEGNNYGYTF. The variable domain in full, with the rest retrieved from reference TRBV30 and TRBJ1-2, is SQTIHQWPATLVQPVGSPLSLECTVEGTSNPNLYWYRQAAGRGLQLLFYSVGIGQISSEVPQNLSASRPQDRQFILSSKKLLLSDSGFYLCAWEGNNYGYTFGSGTRLTVV.

This rearrangement joins TRBV28 to TRBJ2-3; D remains unclear. V gave up 5 bases and J gave up 3 bases, with 6 bases separating them. This CDR3 contains 12 residues. Germline V gene data show CDR1 as MDHEN and CDR2 as SYDVKM. Here the CDR3 reads CASSRWTDTQYF. CDR3 DNA sequence: TGTGCCAGCAGTCGGTGGACAGATACGCAGTATTTT.

This clone was seen many times. This chain joins TRBV30 and TRBJ2-4; unclear D gene. Trimming shortened V by 3 bases and J by 6 bases, and 6 bases separated the two germline ends. From germline, CDR1 is GTSNPN and CDR2 SVGIG (reference sequence). The CDR3 runs to 11 residues. CDR3 amino acids: CAWSPGNIQYF. The CDR3 DNA follows: TGTGCCTGGAGCCCAGGAAACATTCAGTACTTC.

The chain joins TRBV29-1 to TRBJ1-1, with D unresolved. From germline, CDR1 is SQVTM and CDR2 ANQGSEA. This CDR3 has 12 residues. Trimming left V 4 bases short and J 4 bases short, with 10 bases between. CDR3: CSVGNLPTEAFF. Written as DNA, the CDR3 is TGCAGCGTTGGTAACTTGCCCACTGAAGCTTTCTTT.

This clone was seen more than once but under ten times. The J gene is TRBJ1-3, the V gene TRBV29-1, with D uncertain. The CDR3 has 14 residues. Deletions cut 1 base from V and 0 bases from J, with 7 bases between. From germline, CDR1 is SQVTM and CDR2 ANQGSEA. The CDR3 region is CSVEVGNSGNTIYF. The CDR3 DNA is TGCAGCGTTGAAGTCGGCAACTCTGGAAACACCATATATTTT.

This clone occurred a few times. V usage is TRBV4-1 and J usage is TRBJ1-1; 8 bases are a match to TRBD1. The germline V gene has CDR1 MGHRA and CDR2 YSYEKL. With 0 bases clipped from V and 2 bases from J, the junction kept 8 bases outside the gene matches. The CDR3 is 17 residues long. This CDR3 reads CASSQEGLGQGNTEAFF. The CDR3 DNA follows: TGCGCCAGCAGCCAAGAAGGGCTAGGACAGGGTAACACTGAAGCTTTCTTT.

The V and J genes are TRBV30 and TRBJ2-7; possible D gene TRBD2, 8 bases. CDR3 length equals 15 residues. Trimming took 3 bases from V and 3 from J, leaving 18 bases between them. Germline loops: CDR1 GTSNPN, CDR2 SVGIG (reference sequence). The CDR3 spells CAWRDRVAGFYEQYF. The CDR3 DNA is TGTGCCTGGAGAGACAGGGTAGCGGGGTTCTACGAGCAGTACTTC.